The source of this TCR beta chain is a study of T cell clusters in autoimmune cytopenias. This CDR3 has 14 amino acids. CDR1 is GTSNPN and CDR2 is SVGIG in the germline V gene (reference sequence). Each sample's input was 200 to 300 ng genomic DNA, 30,000 to 45,000 genome equivalents. TRB rearrangements were amplified by touch-down multiplex PCR with mixed TRB-A/B primers. For each CDR3 protein, TCRdb gives one entry from its re-call of the multiplex PCR reads, without DNA. The table lists several thousand distinct CDR3 sequences. Study-wide results and limits: Functional roles of the in silico T cell clusters still await experimental validation.

A word on this clonotype: As yet, its antigen is unknown.

These same data were also listed under a study on T cell repertoires in aging, cancer and after chemotherapy. That publication notes: Untreated cancer patients had significantly lower blood TCR diversity than age-matched healthy donors. Immunological memory after chemotherapy cannot be judged from the repertoire data.

The clonotype originates from a human donor in good health. The chain joins TRBV30 to TRBJ2-1; TCRdb reports TRBD2, a call that lacks DNA to check it against. Sequencing input: peripheral blood. This CDR3 reads CAWSGLAGVGEQFF. Variable domain in full (rest from reference TRBV30 and TRBJ2-1): SQTIHQWPATLVQPVGSPLSLECTVEGTSNPNLYWYRQAAGRGLQLLFYSVGIGQISSEVPQNLSASRPQDRQFILSSKKLLLSDSGFYLCAWSGLAGVGEQFFGPGTRLTVL.